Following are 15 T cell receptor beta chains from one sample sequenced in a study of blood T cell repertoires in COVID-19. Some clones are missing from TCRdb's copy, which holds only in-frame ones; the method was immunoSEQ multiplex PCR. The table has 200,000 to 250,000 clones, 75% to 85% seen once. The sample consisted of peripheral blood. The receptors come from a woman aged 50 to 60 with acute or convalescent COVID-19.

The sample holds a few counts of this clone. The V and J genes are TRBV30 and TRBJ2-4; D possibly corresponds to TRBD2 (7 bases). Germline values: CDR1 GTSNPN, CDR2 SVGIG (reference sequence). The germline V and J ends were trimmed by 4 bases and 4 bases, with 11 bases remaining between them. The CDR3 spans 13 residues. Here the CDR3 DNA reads TGTGCCTGGACAGGGGAGGGGAAAAACATTCAGTACTTC. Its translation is CAWTGEGKNIQYF. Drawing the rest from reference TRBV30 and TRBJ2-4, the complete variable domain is SQTIHQWPATLVQPVGSPLSLECTVEGTSNPNLYWYRQAAGRGLQLLFYSVGIGQISSEVPQNLSASRPQDRQFILSSKKLLLSDSGFYLCAWTGEGKNIQYFGAGTRLSVL.

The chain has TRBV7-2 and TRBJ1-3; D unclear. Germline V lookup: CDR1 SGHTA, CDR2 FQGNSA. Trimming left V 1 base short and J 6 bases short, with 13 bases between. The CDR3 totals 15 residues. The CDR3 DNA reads TGTGCCAGCAGCTTAGATGGCCCTCGTACAAACACCATATATTTT. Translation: CASSLDGPRTNTIYF.

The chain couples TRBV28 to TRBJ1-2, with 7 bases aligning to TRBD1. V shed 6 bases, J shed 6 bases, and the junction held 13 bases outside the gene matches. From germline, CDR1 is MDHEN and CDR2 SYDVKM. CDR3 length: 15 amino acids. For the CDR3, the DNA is TGTGCCAGCAGCCCTCTAGGGGGCGCCTTGGATGGCTACACCTTC. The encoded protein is CASSPLGGALDGYTF.

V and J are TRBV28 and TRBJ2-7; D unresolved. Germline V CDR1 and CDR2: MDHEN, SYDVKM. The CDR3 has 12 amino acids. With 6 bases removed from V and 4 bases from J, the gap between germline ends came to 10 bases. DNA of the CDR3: TGTGCCAGCAGCCCCCTTAATTACGAGCAGTACTTC. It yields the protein CASSPLNYEQYF.

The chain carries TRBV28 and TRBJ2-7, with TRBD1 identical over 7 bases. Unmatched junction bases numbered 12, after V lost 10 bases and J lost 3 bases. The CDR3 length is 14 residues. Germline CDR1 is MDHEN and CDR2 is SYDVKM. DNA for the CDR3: TGTGCCACTCGGTCGGGACAGACCTACTACGAGCAGTACTTC. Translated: CATRSGQTYYEQYF.

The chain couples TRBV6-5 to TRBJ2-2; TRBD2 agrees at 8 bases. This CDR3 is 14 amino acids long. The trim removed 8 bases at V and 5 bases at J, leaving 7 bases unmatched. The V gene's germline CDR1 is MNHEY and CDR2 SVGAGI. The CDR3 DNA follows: TGTGCCAGCCGGGCTAGCGGGCAAACCGGGGAGCTGTTTTTT. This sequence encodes CASRASGQTGELFF.

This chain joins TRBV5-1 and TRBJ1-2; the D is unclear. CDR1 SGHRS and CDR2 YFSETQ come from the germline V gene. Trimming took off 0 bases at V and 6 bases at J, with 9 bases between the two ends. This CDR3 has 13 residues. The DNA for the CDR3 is TGCGCCAGCAGCTTGGACTGGGCCCATGGCTACACCTTC. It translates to CASSLDWAHGYTF.

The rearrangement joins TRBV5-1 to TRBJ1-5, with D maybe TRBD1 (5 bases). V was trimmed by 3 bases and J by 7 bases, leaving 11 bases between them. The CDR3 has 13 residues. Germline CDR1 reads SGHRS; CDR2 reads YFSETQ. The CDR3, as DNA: TGCGCCAGCAGCTACAATGGGGGGCAGCCCCAGCATTTT. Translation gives CASSYNGGQPQHF.

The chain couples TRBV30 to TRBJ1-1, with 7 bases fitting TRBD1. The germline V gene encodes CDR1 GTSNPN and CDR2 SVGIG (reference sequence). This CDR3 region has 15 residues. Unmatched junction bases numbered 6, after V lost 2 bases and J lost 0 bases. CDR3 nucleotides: TGTGCCTGGAGTAGGGACAGCCCCATGAACACTGAAGCTTTCTTT. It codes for CAWSRDSPMNTEAFF.

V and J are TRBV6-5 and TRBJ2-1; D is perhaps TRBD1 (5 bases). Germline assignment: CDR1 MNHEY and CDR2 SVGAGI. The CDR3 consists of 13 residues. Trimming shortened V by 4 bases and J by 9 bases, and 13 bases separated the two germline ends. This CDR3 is CASSFQGMGEQFF. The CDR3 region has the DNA TGTGCCAGCAGTTTTCAGGGTATGGGTGAGCAGTTCTTC.

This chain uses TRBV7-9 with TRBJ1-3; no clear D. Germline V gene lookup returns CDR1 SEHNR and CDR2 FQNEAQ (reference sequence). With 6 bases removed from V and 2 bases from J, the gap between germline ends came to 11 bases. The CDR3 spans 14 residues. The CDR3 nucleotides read TGTGCCAGCAGTCTAGGCGGGACTGGAAACACCATATATTTT. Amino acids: CASSLGGTGNTIYF.

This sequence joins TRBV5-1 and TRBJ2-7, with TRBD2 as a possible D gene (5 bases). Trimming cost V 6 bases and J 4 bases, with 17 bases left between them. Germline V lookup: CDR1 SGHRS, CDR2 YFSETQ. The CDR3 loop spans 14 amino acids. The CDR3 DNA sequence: TGCGCCAGCACCGGCACTAGTGCTGCTTACGAGCAGTACTTC. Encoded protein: CASTGTSAAYEQYF.

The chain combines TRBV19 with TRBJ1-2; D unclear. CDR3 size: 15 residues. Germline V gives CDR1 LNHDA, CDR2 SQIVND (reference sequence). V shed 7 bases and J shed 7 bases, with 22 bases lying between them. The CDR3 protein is CASTSTRASALGYTF. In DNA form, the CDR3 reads TGTGCCAGTACCTCAACGCGGGCCAGCGCCCTTGGCTACACCTTC.

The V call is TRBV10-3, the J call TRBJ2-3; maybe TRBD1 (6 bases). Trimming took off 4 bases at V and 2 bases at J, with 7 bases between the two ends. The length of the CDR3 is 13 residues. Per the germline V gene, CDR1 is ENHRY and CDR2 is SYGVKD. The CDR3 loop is CAISGDNTDTQYF. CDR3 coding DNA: TGTGCCATCAGTGGGGACAACACAGATACGCAGTATTTT.

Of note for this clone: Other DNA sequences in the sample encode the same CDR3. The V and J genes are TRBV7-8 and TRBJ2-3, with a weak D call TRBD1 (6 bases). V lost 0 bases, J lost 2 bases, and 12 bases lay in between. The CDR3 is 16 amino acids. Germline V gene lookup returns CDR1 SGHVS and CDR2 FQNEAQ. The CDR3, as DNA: TGTGCCAGCAGCTTAGCTGGGGCAGGGGCCACAGATACGCAGTATTTT. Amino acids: CASSLAGAGATDTQYF. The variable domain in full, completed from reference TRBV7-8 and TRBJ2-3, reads GAGVSQSPRYKVAKRGQDVALRCDPISGHVSLFWYQQALGQGPEFLTYFQNEAQLDKSGLPSDRFFAERPEGSVSTLKIQRTQQEDSAVYLCASSLAGAGATDTQYFGPGTRLTVL.